These T cell receptor beta chains were read from a single sample in a study of blood T cell repertoires in COVID-19. TCRdb's copy holds only in-frame clones and misses some; the assay was immunoSEQ multiplex PCR. The data hold 65,000 to 75,000 clones, with about 80% observed a single time. The sequencing input was peripheral blood. These receptor sequences come from a woman aged 55-69 years with acute or convalescent COVID-19. Both conserved end residues are part of each CDR3. A D gene is named only where the DNA matches it firmly. Where a row states a size, it is once, few, many or the class of an expanded clone; other rows omit it.

D gene	clone size	V gene	J gene	CDR3 protein	CDR3 DNA
-	-	TRBV9	TRBJ2-1	CASSVAVGAGGNEQFF	TGTGCCAGCAGCGTAGCAGTTGGGGCAGGGGGGAATGAGCAGTTCTTC
-	-	TRBV29-1	TRBJ1-2	CSVEDPDAGDANYGYTF	TGCAGCGTTGAAGATCCCGACGCAGGGGACGCTAACTATGGCTACACCTTC
-	-	TRBV11-2	TRBJ2-7	CASSLALEQYF	TGTGCCAGCAGCTTAGCTCTGGAGCAGTACTTC
-	-	TRBV29-1	TRBJ1-2	CSVEAWSGYGYTF	TGCAGCGTTGAAGCTTGGTCGGGCTATGGCTACACCTTC
-	-	TRBV7-9	TRBJ2-7	CASSLDNYEQYF	TGTGCCAGCAGCTTAGATAACTACGAGCAGTACTTC
-	-	TRBV11-3	TRBJ2-7	CASSLQVAGADEQYF	TGTGCCAGCAGCTTACAGGTCGCGGGGGCGGACGAGCAGTACTTC
-	-	TRBV25-1	TRBJ2-3	CATSPRLSTDTQYF	TGTGCCACCTCACCGAGACTGAGCACAGATACGCAGTATTTT
TRBD1	-	TRBV15	TRBJ1-5	CATSRDTGGSQPQHF	TGTGCCACCAGCAGAGACACAGGGGGATCTCAGCCCCAGCATTTT
-	-	TRBV6-5	TRBJ2-7	CASDGDGSSYEQYF	TGTGCCAGCGATGGGGACGGGAGTTCCTACGAGCAGTACTTC
TRBD1	-	TRBV7-6	TRBJ1-2	CASSLDRLGQGAEGYTF	TGTGCCAGCAGCTTAGACCGTTTGGGACAGGGGGCTGAAGGCTACACCTTC
TRBD1	-	TRBV12-3/TRBV12-4	TRBJ1-2	CASTSAGGYGYTF	TGTGCCAGCACGTCGGCAGGGGGGTATGGCTACACCTTC
-	-	TRBV14	TRBJ2-7	CASSQDSGRAALGEQYF	TGTGCCAGCAGCCAAGATAGTGGTCGCGCGGCCTTGGGCGAGCAGTACTTC
-	-	TRBV5-4	TRBJ1-4	CASSLGGGQGRLRSKEKLFF	TGTGCCAGCAGCTTGGGGGGTGGGCAGGGGCGCCTAAGATCAAAGGAAAAACTGTTTTTT
-	once	TRBV27	TRBJ1-6	CASSLGRFGNSPLHF	TGTGCCAGCAGTTTAGGCAGGTTCGGAAATTCACCCCTCCACTTT
TRBD1	-	TRBV9	TRBJ1-4	CASSPRPGTGGRSNEKLFF	TGTGCCAGCAGCCCAAGGCCCGGGACAGGGGGTAGATCTAATGAAAAACTGTTTTTT
-	-	TRBV6-5	TRBJ1-1	CASSSGAGVAAFF	TGTGCCAGCAGCTCAGGGGCCGGGGTTGCGGCTTTCTTT
TRBD1	-	TRBV11-2	TRBJ2-7	CASSPTSRDRGQGYEQYF	TGTGCCAGCAGCCCAACGTCCCGGGACAGGGGCCAAGGCTACGAGCAGTACTTC
TRBD1	-	TRBV5-5	TRBJ2-7	CASSLGQGAYEQYF	TGTGCCAGCAGCTTGGGGCAGGGGGCCTACGAGCAGTACTTC
-	-	TRBV3-1/TRBV3-2	TRBJ2-7	CASSQKGGSGEQYF	TGTGCCAGCAGCCAAAAGGGGGGGTCCGGCGAGCAGTACTTC
TRBD1	-	TRBV19	TRBJ1-1	CASSWGQGTPNTEAFF	TGTGCCAGTAGTTGGGGACAGGGAACCCCCAACACTGAAGCTTTCTTT
TRBD1	once	TRBV19	TRBJ1-6	CASRDRGEISYNSPLHF	TGTGCCAGTCGCGACAGGGGGGAGATCTCCTATAATTCACCCCTCCACTTT
-	-	TRBV3-1/TRBV3-2	TRBJ2-7	CASSPYRDSSSYEQYF	TGTGCCAGCAGCCCGTACAGGGATTCGAGCTCCTACGAGCAGTACTTC
-	-	TRBV7-3	TRBJ1-1	CASSPLGADTEAFF	TGTGCCAGCAGCCCGCTTGGGGCAGACACTGAAGCTTTCTTT
-	-	TRBV3-1/TRBV3-2	TRBJ1-1	CASSPRHSGNTEAFF	TGTGCCAGCAGCCCGAGACATTCTGGGAACACTGAAGCTTTCTTT
TRBD2	-	TRBV2	TRBJ2-3	CASSPRTSGRTDTQYF	TGTGCCAGCAGTCCCCGGACTAGCGGGCGCACAGATACGCAGTATTTT
-	-	TRBV5-4	TRBJ2-7	CASSFPPGLEYF	TGTGCCAGCAGCTTTCCCCCGGGACTCGAGTACTTC
-	-	TRBV18	TRBJ1-1	CASSPSVTEAFF	TGTGCCAGCTCACCGAGTGTCACTGAAGCTTTCTTT
-	-	TRBV7-8	TRBJ2-6	CASSQGRSGANVLTF	TGTGCCAGCAGCCAGGGGCGCTCTGGGGCCAACGTCCTGACTTTC
TRBD1	-	TRBV14	TRBJ1-6	CASSYRGGNSPLHF	TGTGCCAGCAGCTACAGGGGGGGCAATTCACCCCTCCACTTT
-	-	TRBV7-2	TRBJ1-1	CASSASVVVNTEAFF	TGTGCCAGCAGCGCCTCGGTGGTCGTGAACACTGAAGCTTTCTTT
-	-	TRBV12-3/TRBV12-4	TRBJ1-1	CASSRTFGTEAFF	TGTGCCAGCAGCCGAACCTTCGGGACTGAAGCTTTCTTT
-	-	TRBV6-4	TRBJ1-1	CASKGAGTEAFF	TGTGCCAGCAAAGGGGCTGGCACTGAAGCTTTCTTT
-	-	TRBV2	TRBJ2-7	CASRAGTPAYEQYF	TGTGCCAGCAGAGCCGGGACTCCCGCCTACGAGCAGTACTTC
-	-	TRBV2	TRBJ2-7	CASSESSSYEQYF	TGTGCCAGCAGTGAATCTAGCTCCTACGAGCAGTACTTC
TRBD1	-	TRBV19	TRBJ2-7	CASSIGQGVTYEQYF	TGTGCCAGTAGTATCGGACAGGGGGTAACCTACGAGCAGTACTTC
-	-	TRBV3-1/TRBV3-2	TRBJ2-7	CASSLNRAGEQYF	TGTGCCAGCAGCCTAAACAGGGCGGGTGAGCAGTACTTC
-	-	TRBV7-3	TRBJ1-1	CASSDNGGTEAFF	TGTGCCAGCAGCGATAACGGAGGAACTGAAGCTTTCTTT
-	-	TRBV19	TRBJ1-2	CASSQTGGGYTF	TGTGCCAGTAGTCAGACGGGGGGCGGCTACACCTTC
-	-	TRBV19	TRBJ1-4	CASSVDSLGEKLFF	TGTGCCAGTAGTGTGGACAGCTTGGGTGAAAAACTGTTTTTT
-	-	TRBV9	TRBJ2-1	CASSKEGDPYNEQFF	TGTGCCAGCAGCAAGGAAGGAGACCCCTACAATGAGCAGTTCTTC
TRBD1	-	TRBV6-5	TRBJ2-4	CASSEFGTGKNIQYF	TGTGCCAGCAGCGAGTTTGGGACAGGGAAAAACATTCAGTACTTC
-	-	TRBV24-1	TRBJ2-3	CATSDLRFGGRDTQYF	TGTGCCACCAGTGATTTGCGGTTCGGGGGGCGGGATACGCAGTATTTT
-	once	TRBV7-6	TRBJ1-4	CASSARTASNEKLFF	TGTGCCAGCAGCGCACGGACAGCGTCTAATGAAAAACTGTTTTTT
-	once	TRBV6-2/TRBV6-3	TRBJ1-1	CASSYNFVVRDTEAFF	TGTGCCAGCAGTTACAACTTCGTCGTTCGTGATACTGAAGCTTTCTTT
-	few	TRBV12-5	TRBJ2-7	CASGLPLSTRGGEQYF	TGTGCTAGTGGTTTGCCCCTATCGACGAGGGGAGGCGAGCAGTACTTC
TRBD1	-	TRBV24-1	TRBJ2-5	CATSDSGTEETQYF	TGTGCCACCAGTGACTCCGGGACAGAAGAGACCCAGTACTTC
-	-	TRBV6-5	TRBJ2-3	CATHRGASTDTQYF	TGTGCCACCCACCGGGGGGCGAGCACAGATACGCAGTATTTT
TRBD1	once	TRBV7-9	TRBJ1-3	CASRSDRGVSGNTIYF	TGTGCCAGCAGGTCCGACAGGGGGGTTTCTGGAAACACCATATATTTT
TRBD2	-	TRBV5-4	TRBJ2-1	CASSGSGGGPSDEQFF	TGTGCCAGCAGCGGTAGCGGGGGGGGCCCTTCAGATGAGCAGTTCTTC
TRBD1	-	TRBV6-5	TRBJ1-2	CASSWTGSNYGYTF	TGTGCCAGCAGCTGGACAGGGTCCAACTATGGCTACACCTTC
-	-	TRBV2	TRBJ2-3	CASLRDSLDTQYF	TGTGCCAGCCTCCGGGACTCTCTAGATACGCAGTATTTT
TRBD2	-	TRBV5-1	TRBJ2-1	CASKRLAGGHGYNEQFF	TGCGCCAGCAAGCGACTAGCGGGGGGGCACGGCTACAATGAGCAGTTCTTC
-	-	TRBV2	TRBJ2-2	CASIWRNTGELFF	TGTGCCAGCATTTGGAGGAACACCGGGGAGCTGTTTTTT
TRBD1	-	TRBV6-1	TRBJ1-4	CASSEWGQGATNEKLFF	TGTGCCAGCAGTGAATGGGGACAGGGGGCAACTAATGAAAAACTGTTTTTT